Listed here are 14 T cell receptor beta chains from one sample, sequenced in a study of blood T cells in healthy people across ages. PCR was performed a second time for roughly 7 to 12 cycles using a sample-barcoded 5' primer and a J-beta primer mix. TCRdb reprocessed the 5' RACE reads via MiXCR and lists one record per CDR3 protein. The sample has more than 800,000 distinct CDR3 sequences, more than 25% seen once; the top ten hold approximately 15%. The sample consisted of blood. These receptors originate from a woman aged 80 or over in good health.

Many counts were recorded for this clonotype. The V call is TRBV12-3 or TRBV12-4, the J call TRBJ2-5; TRBD1 aligns across 7 bases. This CDR3 comprises 11 residues. J gave up 10 bases and V 5 bases, and 4 bases lay outside the gene matches. CDR3 in DNA: TGTGCCAGCAGTATGACAGGGCTCCAGTACTTC. Translation: CASSMTGLQYF.

This clonotype appeared many times. This chain links TRBV20-1 with TRBJ2-7, with 7 positions matching TRBD1. The V gene's germline CDR1 is DFQATT and CDR2 SNEGSKA (reference sequence). With V trimmed by 5 bases and J by 3 bases, 10 bases remained unmatched. This CDR3 has 14 residues. CDR3 bases: TGCAGTGCTCTCAGGAAGGGGGCACGCTACGAGCAGTACTTC. Protein product: CSALRKGARYEQYF.

The chain employs TRBV6-5 and TRBJ2-1; tentatively, D is TRBD1 or TRBD2 (5 bases each). Deletions cut 7 bases from V and 4 bases from J, with 14 bases between. The CDR3 totals 14 residues. Germline-derived CDR1 and CDR2 are MNHEY and SVGAGI. As DNA, the CDR3 is TGTGCCAGCATGGGGACCCCTCTGTACAATGAGCAGTTCTTC. Residues: CASMGTPLYNEQFF.

This clonotype has a count of ten or more. V and J are TRBV29-1 and TRBJ2-4, with a possible D match to TRBD2 (5 bases). Per germline, CDR1 SQVTM and CDR2 ANQGSEA. Trimming left V 4 bases short and J 0 bases short, with 7 bases between. This CDR3 is 13 amino acids long. The CDR3 DNA is TGCAGCGTTGGCGGGTTAGCCAAAAACATTCAGTACTTC. Encoded protein: CSVGGLAKNIQYF.

Notes on this clonotype: It may be a read error: a sequence one base away is much more abundant. The gene calls are TRBV6-2 or TRBV6-3 and TRBJ2-1; 8 bases are a match to TRBD1. Trimming cost V 6 bases and J 9 bases; bases outside gene matches: 13. The germline CDR1 and CDR2 sequences are MNHEY and SVGEGT. This CDR3 has 15 residues. The CDR3 reads CASRNAGQEASEQFF. Here the CDR3 DNA reads TGTGCCAGCAGGAACGCGGGACAGGAGGCTAGTGAGCAGTTCTTC.

Many counts were recorded for this clonotype. This chain uses TRBV5-5 with TRBJ1-5; D is uncertain. This CDR3 is 15 amino acids long. V was cut by 0 bases and J by 7 bases, with 14 bases left in between. Germline CDR1 and CDR2: SGHKS and YYEKEE (reference sequence). For the CDR3, the DNA is TGTGCCAGCAGCTTGGATTGGGAGGCCCCCCAGCCCCAGCATTTT. The encoded protein is CASSLDWEAPQPQHF.

In its sample, this clonotype was seen many times. The chain has TRBV10-2 and TRBJ1-5; D is perhaps TRBD1 (5 bases). Trimming cost V 5 bases and J 4 bases, with 9 bases left between them. CDR1 WSHSY and CDR2 SAAADI come from the germline V gene. The CDR3 covers 13 residues. The CDR3 reads CASSSQENQPQHF. The CDR3 DNA reads TGCGCCAGCAGTTCACAGGAAAATCAGCCCCAGCATTTT.

This clonotype was detected many times. For the CDR3, the DNA is TGCAGTGCTAGAGAAAAGGGGGCTAGCAATCAGCCCCAGCATTTT. It yields the protein CSAREKGASNQPQHF. The J gene is TRBJ1-5, the V gene TRBV20-1, with 7 bases aligning to TRBD1. This CDR3 comprises 15 residues. Germline V CDR1 and CDR2: DFQATT, SNEGSKA (reference sequence). V lost 0 bases to trimming and J lost 0 bases; unmatched junction nucleotides: 2.

At least ten counts were recorded for this clonotype. V gene TRBV3-1 combines with J gene TRBJ2-1; 10 bases line up with TRBD1. CDR1 is LGHDT, CDR2 YNNKEL, per germline (reference sequence). With 3 bases clipped from V and 10 bases from J, the junction kept 9 bases outside the gene matches. The CDR3 contains 15 residues. This chain's CDR3 is CASSHGTGAFGEQFF. CDR3 nucleotides: TGTGCCAGCAGCCACGGGACAGGGGCGTTCGGGGAGCAGTTCTTC.

The V and J genes are TRBV3-1 and TRBJ1-1; D is perhaps TRBD1 (5 bases). Deletions cut 1 base from V and 8 bases from J, with 8 bases between. CDR1 is LGHDT and CDR2 is YNNKEL in the germline V gene (reference sequence). The CDR3 is 12 residues long. CDR3 bases: TGTGCCAGCAGCCAAGGGGGGAGAGAAGCTTTCTTT. Translating gives CASSQGGREAFF.

Concerning this clonotype itself: A much more abundant neighbour one base away suggests this may be a read error. Because the CDR3 is missing its conserved closing phenylalanine or tryptophan, this is likely a read error. The chain employs TRBV11-2 and TRBJ2-5; 8 nucleotides align to TRBD1. Germline V lookup: CDR1 SGHAT, CDR2 FQNNGV. The CDR3 sequence is 15 residues long. With 4 bases clipped from V and 4 bases from J, the junction kept 8 bases outside the gene matches. The CDR3 protein is CASSSRQGLGETQYC. The CDR3 DNA reads TGTGCCAGCAGCTCTCGACAGGGGCTTGGAGAGACCCAGTACTGC.

Concerning this clonotype itself: Possible read error: a much larger clone is one base away. J is TRBJ2-5 and V is TRBV9, with 8 nucleotides matching TRBD2. V shed 1 base, J shed 11 bases, and the junction held 13 bases outside the gene matches. The CDR3 contains 15 residues. Germline CDR1 and CDR2: SGDLS and YYNGEE. CDR3 loop: CASSVRGLGDNEQYF. The CDR3 DNA reads TGTGCCAGCAGCGTAAGGGGACTAGGGGACAATGAGCAGTACTTC.

About this clonotype: As the CDR3 is not closed by the conserved phenylalanine or tryptophan, this likely results from a read error. The V gene is TRBV7-9, the J gene TRBJ1-5, with 9 bases lining up with TRBD1. Trimming took 5 bases from V and 5 from J; bases not matched to a gene: 4. The CDR3 totals 14 residues. Looked up from germline, CDR1 is SEHNR and CDR2 is FQNEAQ (reference sequence). In DNA form, the CDR3 reads TGTGCCAGCAGCCCGGGACAGGGATATCAGCCCCAGCATGTT. As protein: CASSPGQGYQPQHV.

The chain combines TRBV20-1 with TRBJ2-1, with D tentatively TRBD2 (6 bases). The germline V gene encodes CDR1 DFQATT and CDR2 SNEGSKA (reference sequence). The germline V and J ends were trimmed by 6 bases and 0 bases, with 15 bases remaining between them. CDR3 length: 15 amino acids. The chain's CDR3 is CSAPRRGSSYNEQFF. CDR3 bases: TGCAGTGCCCCAAGGAGGGGAAGCTCCTACAATGAGCAGTTCTTC.